The rows below give T cell receptor beta chains drawn from one sample of a study of cytomegalovirus exposure and HLA in healthy donors. The repertoire was sequenced with immunoSEQ multiplex PCR; TCRdb's copy has only in-frame clones and lacks some. The sample includes about 14,000 clones, approximately 57% seen only once; the top ten take around a sixth. Input material: PBMCs. These receptors originate from a woman between 45 and 65 years old in good health and CMV-seropositive. The CDR3 runs from the conserved cysteine through the conserved F or W. Fields, in order: J gene, V gene, clone size, D gene, CDR3 protein, CDR3 DNA. D genes are given only for firm matches. A row's size may be missing; if present it is once, few, many or a size class.

j_call: TRBJ1-2
v_call: TRBV29-1
clone_size: .
d_call: .
cdr3_aa: CSVVANYGYTF
cdr3_nt: TGCAGCGTTGTAGCTAACTATGGCTACACCTTC

j_call: TRBJ2-7
v_call: TRBV6-1
clone_size: .
d_call: TRBD1
cdr3_aa: CAIEQGRLTEQYF
cdr3_nt: TGTGCCATTGAACAGGGGAGACTGACCGAGCAGTACTTC

j_call: TRBJ2-1
v_call: TRBV5-1
clone_size: few
d_call: TRBD1
cdr3_aa: CASSFGGTGYNEQFF
cdr3_nt: TGCGCCAGCAGCTTCGGCGGGACAGGATACAATGAGCAGTTCTTC

j_call: TRBJ1-5
v_call: TRBV21-1
clone_size: once
d_call: .
cdr3_aa: CASLLPGTPNQPQHF
cdr3_nt: TGTGCCAGCCTCCTCCCCGGGACACCCAATCAGCCCCAGCATTTT

j_call: TRBJ1-1
v_call: TRBV6-5
clone_size: .
d_call: .
cdr3_aa: CASSYKINTEAFF
cdr3_nt: TGTGCCAGCAGTTACAAAATAAACACTGAAGCTTTCTTT

j_call: TRBJ2-7
v_call: TRBV29-1
clone_size: once
d_call: .
cdr3_aa: CSVRTSYEQYF
cdr3_nt: TGCAGCGTCAGGACATCCTACGAGCAGTACTTC

j_call: TRBJ1-1
v_call: TRBV7-9
clone_size: .
d_call: .
cdr3_aa: CASSQILRGNTEAFF
cdr3_nt: TGTGCCAGCAGCCAAATCCTCAGGGGGAACACTGAAGCTTTCTTT

j_call: TRBJ1-1
v_call: TRBV30
clone_size: .
d_call: .
cdr3_aa: CAWGLTLNTEAFF
cdr3_nt: TGTGCCTGGGGACTTACTTTGAACACTGAAGCTTTCTTT

j_call: TRBJ2-2
v_call: TRBV7-2
clone_size: .
d_call: .
cdr3_aa: CASSPAGGRSGELFF
cdr3_nt: TGTGCCAGCAGCCCGGCCGGGGGGCGGAGCGGGGAGCTGTTTTTT

j_call: TRBJ1-1
v_call: TRBV4-2
clone_size: .
d_call: .
cdr3_aa: CASSQDRRGNTEAFF
cdr3_nt: TGTGCCAGCAGCCAAGATCGACGGGGAAACACTGAAGCTTTCTTT

j_call: TRBJ1-1
v_call: TRBV5-1
clone_size: few
d_call: TRBD1
cdr3_aa: CASKRTGVGTEAFF
cdr3_nt: TGCGCCAGCAAAAGGACAGGGGTGGGCACTGAAGCTTTCTTT